These T cell receptor beta chains were read from a single sample in a study of cytomegalovirus exposure and HLA in healthy donors. TCRdb keeps only in-frame clones here, not all; method: immunoSEQ multiplex PCR. The table includes 150,000 to 200,000 clones, around 85% detected once. Material for sequencing was PBMCs. The receptors originated from a man younger than 40 in good health and CMV-seropositive. Each CDR3 is given with its conserved first and last residue. Fields, in order: D gene, J gene, clone size, V gene, CDR3 DNA, CDR3 protein. The D gene is left open where the match is weak. The size field is filled for only some rows; it gives once, few, many or a size class.

NA | TRBJ2-1 | NA | TRBV9 | TGTGCCAGCAGCGTAGGAGGGATCGGTGAGCAGTTCTTC | CASSVGGIGEQFF
NA | TRBJ2-2 | NA | TRBV7-7 | TGTGCTAGCAGCTTAGGACAGAACACCGGGGAGCTGTTTTTT | CASSLGQNTGELFF
NA | TRBJ1-6 | few | TRBV21-1 | TGTGCCAGCAGCACGTCACGGAATTCACCCCTCCACTTT | CASSTSRNSPLHF
NA | TRBJ1-4 | NA | TRBV27 | TGTGCCAGCAGTTTAGGTGGAGGATCGGGAAAACTGTTTTTT | CASSLGGGSGKLFF
TRBD1 | TRBJ1-1 | NA | TRBV30 | TGTGCCTGGAGTACCGGACAGGGGAACACTGAAGCTTTCTTT | CAWSTGQGNTEAFF
TRBD1 | TRBJ1-4 | NA | TRBV5-4 | TGTGCCAGCAGCTTCCCAGGGGGCCGACAGGATAATGAAAAACTGTTTTTT | CASSFPGGRQDNEKLFF
TRBD2 | TRBJ2-5 | NA | TRBV6-6 | TGTGCCAGCAGTTACGGCGGGGGGATCCAAGAGACCCAGTACTTC | CASSYGGGIQETQYF
TRBD1 | TRBJ1-4 | NA | TRBV15 | TGTGCCACCAGCATCAACAGGGGAAGTCGAGAAAAACTGTTTTTT | CATSINRGSREKLFF
NA | TRBJ1-6 | NA | TRBV10-1 | TGCGCCAGCAGAGGGGATAATTCACCCCTCCACTTT | CASRGDNSPLHF
TRBD1 | TRBJ2-7 | NA | TRBV11-1 | TGTGCCAGCAGCTTAGGCCAGGGGGCCTACGAGCAGTACTTC | CASSLGQGAYEQYF
NA | TRBJ1-1 | few | TRBV12-1 | TGTGCCAGCAGCTCGAGGGAGCAGAACACTGAAGCTTTCTTT | CASSSREQNTEAFF
TRBD2 | TRBJ2-1 | NA | TRBV7-2 | TGTGCCAGCAGCCCTGATAGCGGGGGGTCCTACAATGAGCAGTTCTTC | CASSPDSGGSYNEQFF
TRBD2 | TRBJ2-3 | NA | TRBV4-3 | TGCGCCAGCAGCCAAGCCCTGGCACTAGCGGGGGGGGAGAGTTTTGATACGCAGTATTTT | CASSQALALAGGESFDTQYF
TRBD1 | TRBJ2-5 | NA | TRBV13 | TGTGCCAGCAGTAATAGACCCGGTGGACAGGGGGAGACCCAGTACTTC | CASSNRPGGQGETQYF
NA | TRBJ1-1 | NA | TRBV4-1 | TGCGCCAGCAGCCAAGCTATACAGGGAGCACTGAACACTGAAGCTTTCTTT | CASSQAIQGALNTEAFF
TRBD1 | TRBJ2-1 | NA | TRBV5-1 | TGCGCCAGCAGCTTGGACCCGGACAGGGGAAATGAGCAGTTCTTC | CASSLDPDRGNEQFF
TRBD2 | TRBJ2-7 | NA | TRBV9 | TGTGCCAGCAGCGTAAGCGGGGGGATCGAGCAGTACTTC | CASSVSGGIEQYF
NA | TRBJ2-1 | NA | TRBV7-2 | TGTGCCAGCAGCCCTCCCGGGTCCTACAATGAGCAGTTCTTC | CASSPPGSYNEQFF
TRBD2 | TRBJ2-5 | NA | TRBV4-2 | TGTGCCAGCAGCCTAGGGGATTCTAGCGGGGACGGGTACCAAGAGACCCAGTACTTC | CASSLGDSSGDGYQETQYF
TRBD1 | TRBJ1-2 | NA | TRBV4-3 | TGCGCCAGCAGCACCCACAGGGGGAGAGGCTACACCTTC | CASSTHRGRGYTF
NA | TRBJ1-5 | NA | TRBV4-1 | TGCGCCAGCAGCCAAGTCCACGGGGGGAATCAGCCCCAGCATTTT | CASSQVHGGNQPQHF
TRBD1 | TRBJ1-5 | NA | TRBV27 | TGTGCCAGCAGTTTATTAGGACAGGACGGCGGAAGCAATCAGCCCCAGCATTTT | CASSLLGQDGGSNQPQHF
TRBD1 | TRBJ1-4 | NA | TRBV11-2 | TGTGCCAGCAGCCCTGACAGGGGAACGGAAAAACTGTTTTTT | CASSPDRGTEKLFF
TRBD1 | TRBJ2-7 | NA | TRBV9 | TGTGCCAGCAGCGTGACCGGGACAGGGTCCTACGAGCAGTACTTC | CASSVTGTGSYEQYF